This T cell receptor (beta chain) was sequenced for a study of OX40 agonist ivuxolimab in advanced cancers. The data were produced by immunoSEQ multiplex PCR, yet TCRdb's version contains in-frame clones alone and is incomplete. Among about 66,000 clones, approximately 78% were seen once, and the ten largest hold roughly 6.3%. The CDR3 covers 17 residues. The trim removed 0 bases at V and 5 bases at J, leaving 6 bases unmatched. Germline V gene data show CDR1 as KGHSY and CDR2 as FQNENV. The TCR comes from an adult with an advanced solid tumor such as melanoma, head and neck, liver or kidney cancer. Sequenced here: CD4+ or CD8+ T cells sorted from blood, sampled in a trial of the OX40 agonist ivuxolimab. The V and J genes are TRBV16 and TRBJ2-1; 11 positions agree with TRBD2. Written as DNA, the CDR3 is TGTGCCAGCAGCCAATCGGGTAGCGGGAGGGCCGACAATGAGCAGTTCTTC. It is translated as CASSQSGSGRADNEQFF. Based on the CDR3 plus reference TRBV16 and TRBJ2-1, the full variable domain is GEEVAQTPKHLVRGEGQKAKLYCAPIKGHSYVFWYQQVLKNEFKFLISFQNENVFDETGMPKERFSAKCLPNSPCSLEIQATKLEDSAVYFCASSQSGSGRADNEQFFGPGTRLTVL.